These T cell receptor beta chains were read from a single sample in a study of shared clonotypes between healthy human individuals. Profiled with immunoSEQ multiplex PCR; TCRdb holds only in-frame clones, not every one. Of 650,000 to 800,000 clones in the sample, roughly two thirds were seen once. Specimen: memory CD4+ T cells sorted from blood. The receptors originated from a woman in her 30s in good health. The CDR3 runs from the conserved cysteine through the conserved F or W. The D gene is left open where the match is weak. Only part of the rows carry a size: once, few, many, or a class if the clone is expanded.

v_gene	abundance	j_gene	d_gene	CDR3aa	CDR3nt
TRBV6-6	.	TRBJ1-4	.	CASSTGAGKLFF	TGTGCCAGCAGTACAGGTGCGGGAAAACTGTTTTTT
TRBV4-1	.	TRBJ2-7	TRBD2	CASSQTQSSSGTSYEQYF	TGCGCCAGCAGCCAAACTCAAAGCTCTAGCGGGACGTCCTACGAGCAGTACTTC
TRBV27	once	TRBJ1-2	.	CASSSQRGGAEGYTF	TGTGCCAGCAGTTCCCAGAGGGGGGGGGCGGAAGGCTACACCTTC
TRBV18	.	TRBJ2-3	.	CASSSNMGSTDTQYF	TGTGCCAGCTCATCAAATATGGGTAGCACAGATACGCAGTATTTT
TRBV19	.	TRBJ1-5	TRBD1	CASRGQGNQPQHF	TGTGCCAGTAGGGGACAGGGGAATCAGCCCCAGCATTTT
TRBV28	once	TRBJ1-2	TRBD1	CASSLGTGYGYTF	TGTGCCAGCAGTTTAGGGACAGGCTATGGCTACACCTTC
TRBV5-5	.	TRBJ2-3	TRBD2	CASSLGTSGYTDTQYF	TGTGCCAGCAGCTTGGGGACTAGCGGGTACACAGATACGCAGTATTTT
TRBV25-1	.	TRBJ1-5	.	CASSETAGNQPQHF	TGTGCCAGCAGTGAAACGGCAGGCAATCAGCCCCAGCATTTT
TRBV5-1	.	TRBJ1-4	TRBD1	CASSLQGLREKLFF	TGCGCCAGCAGCTTACAGGGGCTTCGGGAAAAACTGTTTTTT
TRBV28	.	TRBJ2-5	.	CASSFQAMTRETQYF	TGTGCCAGCAGTTTTCAGGCGATGACACGGGAGACCCAGTACTTC
TRBV18	.	TRBJ1-1	.	CASSPGTAELEAFF	TGTGCCAGCTCACCTGGGACGGCAGAGCTTGAAGCTTTCTTT